These 13 T cell receptor beta chains were all obtained from the same sample, sequenced in a study of CD8 T cells in Susac syndrome. Reverse transcription used roughly 0.5 to 1 ug RNA and random hexamers. TCRdb called the immunoSEQ multiplex PCR reads again in MiXCR, with one record for every CDR3 protein. The sample records about 400,000 distinct CDR3 sequences, approximately 85% being singletons. Sequencing input: CD8+ T cells from PBMCs. These receptors came from a human donor with multiple sclerosis.

The V call is TRBV4-2, the J call TRBJ1-3; D is perhaps TRBD1 (5 bases). The germline CDR1 and CDR2 sequences are LGHNA and YNFKEQ. This CDR3 has 17 residues. The V and J ends lost 2 bases and 1 base respectively, with 15 bases between them. As DNA, the CDR3 is TGTGCCAGCAGCCAATCTCGTGTAGGGGTGTCTGGAAACACCATATATTTT. This codes for CASSQSRVGVSGNTIYF.

This chain connects TRBV2 to TRBJ2-1; 8 bases are shared with TRBD1. CDR3 length: 15 residues. J gave up 4 bases and V 4 bases, and 6 bases lay outside the gene matches. The V gene's germline CDR1 is SNHLY and CDR2 FYNNEI. CDR3 sequence: CASSVSTGGYNEQFF. CDR3 DNA sequence: TGTGCCAGCAGTGTGAGTACAGGGGGTTACAATGAGCAGTTCTTC.

This sequence joins TRBV6-5 and TRBJ2-1; possibly TRBD2 for D (5 bases). The CDR3 runs 17 residues. Deletions cut 5 bases from V and 4 bases from J, with 21 bases between. Germline V gene sequence: CDR1 MNHEY, CDR2 SVGAGI. The CDR3 here is CASSHHQDGEGYNEQFF. CDR3 DNA sequence: TGTGCCAGCAGTCACCACCAGGACGGGGAAGGGTACAATGAGCAGTTCTTC.

This chain connects TRBV20-1 to TRBJ2-1; D gene uncertain. In germline, CDR1 is DFQATT, CDR2 SNEGSKA (reference sequence). Between the trimmed V and J ends, which lost 2 bases and 5 bases, there was a span of 13 bases. CDR3 length: 14 residues. The CDR3, as DNA: TGCAGTGCTAGAACCCTGGCTAGAGACAATGAGCAGTTCTTC. Amino acids: CSARTLARDNEQFF.

J is TRBJ1-5 and V is TRBV24-1, with D unresolved. The V gene's germline CDR1 is KGHDR and CDR2 SFDVKD. This CDR3 region has 12 residues. Trimming removed 4 bases at V and 6 bases at J, with 6 bases between. The chain's CDR3 is CATSETGQPQHF. The CDR3, as DNA: TGTGCCACCAGTGAAACTGGTCAGCCCCAGCATTTT.

The CDR3 DNA follows: TGTGCCAGCAGTGCGGAAACGGACGAATCCTACGAGCAGTACTTC. This sequence encodes CASSAETDESYEQYF. The chain has TRBV27 and TRBJ2-7; D unresolved. Trimming took 5 bases from V and 1 from J, leaving 15 bases between them. This CDR3 is 15 amino acids long. Germline assignment: CDR1 MNHEY and CDR2 SMNVEV (reference sequence).

The chain links TRBV4-1 to TRBJ2-1; 8 bases are a match to TRBD2. The CDR3 contains 16 residues. V shed 0 bases, J shed 4 bases, and the junction held 5 bases outside the gene matches. Germline lookup yields CDR1 MGHRA and CDR2 YSYEKL. The CDR3 sequence is CASSQDLAGIYNEQFF. The CDR3 DNA follows: TGCGCCAGCAGCCAAGATTTAGCGGGGATATACAATGAGCAGTTCTTC.

The CDR3 region has the DNA TGTGCCAGCAGCCCTAGGGGAGGGGACACCGGGGAGCTGTTTTTT. Protein sequence: CASSPRGGDTGELFF. The genes are TRBV12-3 or TRBV12-4 and TRBJ2-2; 7 bases are a match to TRBD2. Losses at the gene ends were 6 bases for V and 3 bases for J; bases not matched to a gene: 7. The CDR3 sequence is 15 residues long.

The chain is built from TRBV2 and TRBJ2-1; 12 bases match TRBD2. Germline loops: CDR1 SNHLY, CDR2 FYNNEI. V shed 7 bases, J shed 9 bases, and the junction held 7 bases outside the gene matches. There are 14 residues in the CDR3. DNA for the CDR3: TGTGCCAGCACCACGCTAGCGGGAGGGGTTGAGCAGTTCTTC. Its protein is CASTTLAGGVEQFF.

This chain links TRBV27 with TRBJ1-1, with D unclear. V was trimmed by 7 bases and J by 3 bases, leaving 12 bases between them. The CDR3 consists of 13 residues. CDR1 and CDR2 (germline): MNHEY, SMNVEV (reference sequence). CDR3 amino acids: CASIGKEYTEAFF. CDR3 bases: TGTGCCAGCATAGGGAAAGAGTACACTGAAGCTTTCTTT.

The rearrangement joins TRBV10-3 to TRBJ1-2; D is undetermined. Between the trimmed V and J ends, which lost 0 bases and 13 bases, there was a span of 12 bases. The CDR3 covers 12 residues. Germline V gives CDR1 ENHRY, CDR2 SYGVKD. The CDR3 nucleotides read TGTGCCATCAGTGAGTCGGGAGCTATTCTCACCTTC. Its protein product is CAISESGAILTF.

This chain joins TRBV5-1 and TRBJ1-1, with D unresolved. There are 14 residues in the CDR3. Germline CDR1 and CDR2: SGHRS and YFSETQ. V lost 1 base, J lost 10 bases, and 17 bases lay in between. The CDR3 DNA reads as TGCGCCAGCAGCTTGCTAAGGGCGGACTCTGGAGCTTTCTTT. It translates to CASSLLRADSGAFF.

The chain carries TRBV30 and TRBJ1-2; TRBD1 might be the D (6 bases). Germline V gene sequence: CDR1 GTSNPN, CDR2 SVGIG (reference sequence). CDR3 length: 12 amino acids. V was pared by 4 bases and J by 4 bases, with 10 bases between. As DNA, the CDR3 is TGTGCCTGGATTAGGGACATCTATGGCTACACCTTC. Translating it yields CAWIRDIYGYTF.